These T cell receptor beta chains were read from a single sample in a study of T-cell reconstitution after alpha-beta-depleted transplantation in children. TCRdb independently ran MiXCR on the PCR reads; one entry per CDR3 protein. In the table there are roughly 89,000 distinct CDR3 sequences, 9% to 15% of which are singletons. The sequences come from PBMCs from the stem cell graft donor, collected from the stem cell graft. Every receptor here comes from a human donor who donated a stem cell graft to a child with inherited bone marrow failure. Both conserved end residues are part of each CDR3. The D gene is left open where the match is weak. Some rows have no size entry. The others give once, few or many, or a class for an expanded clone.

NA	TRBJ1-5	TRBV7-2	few	TGTGCCAGCAGCTCGTACGCGGATCAGCCCCAGCATTTT	CASSSYADQPQHF
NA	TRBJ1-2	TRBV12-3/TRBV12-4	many	TGTGCCAGCAGGCCGACAGTTTCTACTAACTATGGCTACACCTTC	CASRPTVSTNYGYTF
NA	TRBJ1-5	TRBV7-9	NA	TGTGCCAGCACCACCACCGACAACGGCAATCAGCCCCAGCATTTT	CASTTTDNGNQPQHF
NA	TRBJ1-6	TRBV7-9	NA	TGTGCCAGCAGCCGGGCCCACCTGGGGTCACCCCTCCACTTT	CASSRAHLGSPLHF
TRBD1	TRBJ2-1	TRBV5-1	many	TGCGCCAGCAGCGCGAGACAGGGGGACAATGAGCAGTTCTTC	CASSARQGDNEQFF
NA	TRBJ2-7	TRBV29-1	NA	TGCGGCGTTGCCGTTCGGGGGGCCGCCTACGAGCAGTACTTC	CGVAVRGAAYEQYF
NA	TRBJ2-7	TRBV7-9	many	TGTGCCAGCAGCCGAGATTCAGGGGATCACGAGCAGTACTTC	CASSRDSGDHEQYF
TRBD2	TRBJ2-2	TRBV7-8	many	TGTGCCAGCAGCTTAGAGTGGCTAGCGGGGGGAAATACCGGGGAGCTGTTTTTT	CASSLEWLAGGNTGELFF
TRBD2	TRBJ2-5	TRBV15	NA	TGTGCCACCAGCAGAGCACTAGCGGGAGTCAGAAAAGAGACCCAGTACTTC	CATSRALAGVRKETQYF
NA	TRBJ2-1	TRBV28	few	TGTGCCAGCAGTTTACAACAGGTTAGAAATGAGCAGTTCTTC	CASSLQQVRNEQFF
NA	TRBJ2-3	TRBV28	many	TGTGCCAGCAGTTTAGCGGGATGGGGCACAGATACGCAGTATTTT	CASSLAGWGTDTQYF
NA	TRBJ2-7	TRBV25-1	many	TGTGCCAGCAGTGAAGCCACCCTACACGAGCAGTACTTC	CASSEATLHEQYF
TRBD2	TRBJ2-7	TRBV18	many	TGTGCCAGCTCATATGCTAGCGGGGGGCTGTTCTACGAGCAGTACTTC	CASSYASGGLFYEQYF
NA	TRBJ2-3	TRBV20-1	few	TGCAGTGGCCTACCATCGGGTACGCAGTATTTT	CSGLPSGTQYF
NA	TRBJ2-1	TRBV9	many	TGTGCCAGCAGCGTAGAGTTTAATGAGCAGTTCTTC	CASSVEFNEQFF
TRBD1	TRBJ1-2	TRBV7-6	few	TGTGCCAGCAGCCCTTGGGACAGATCTAACTATGGCTACACCTTC	CASSPWDRSNYGYTF
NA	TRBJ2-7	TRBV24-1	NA	TGTGCCACCCGCAGAGCCCCTGGCAGGGGAGGTCCTTACTACGAGCAGTACTTC	CATRRAPGRGGPYYEQYF
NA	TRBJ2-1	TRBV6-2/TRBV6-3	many	TGTGCCAGCAGTTCGGGCAGTTACAATGAGCAGTTCTTC	CASSSGSYNEQFF
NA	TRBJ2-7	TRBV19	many	TGTGCCAGTAGTACCACAGGGATACACGAGCAGTACTTC	CASSTTGIHEQYF
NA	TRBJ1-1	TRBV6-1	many	TGTGCCAGCAGTGAAGTACCGGGGACATTCGGTGAAGCTTTCTTT	CASSEVPGTFGEAFF
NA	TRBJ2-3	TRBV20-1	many	TGCAGTGCTAGAAACAAAGGGCTAGGAGATACGCAGTATTTT	CSARNKGLGDTQYF
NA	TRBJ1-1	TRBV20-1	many	TGCAGTGCTAGAGACAGGGTGGGCACTGAAGCTTTCTTT	CSARDRVGTEAFF
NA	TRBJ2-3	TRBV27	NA	TGTGCCAGCAAACCCGCGGGGACTGCATACACAGATACGCAGTATTTT	CASKPAGTAYTDTQYF
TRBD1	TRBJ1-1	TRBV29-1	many	TGCAGCGTTGAAGGGGACAGGGGGGAGGACACTGAAGCTTTCTTT	CSVEGDRGEDTEAFF
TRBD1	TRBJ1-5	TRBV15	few	TGTGCCACCAGCAGAAAGAGGACAGGGACAAGCAATCAGCCCCAGCATTTT	CATSRKRTGTSNQPQHF
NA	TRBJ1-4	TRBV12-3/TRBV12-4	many	TGTGCCAGCAGTCGGACTCCGGGCCAAGAAAAACTGTTTTTT	CASSRTPGQEKLFF
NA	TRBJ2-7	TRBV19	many	TGTGCCAGTAGTCAGACAGCCCTCTACGAGCAGTACTTC	CASSQTALYEQYF
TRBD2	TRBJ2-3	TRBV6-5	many	TGTGCCAGCATCCTCACTAGCGGGGGGGGAGATACGCAGTATTTT	CASILTSGGGDTQYF
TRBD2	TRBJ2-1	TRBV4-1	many	TGCGCCAGCAGCCAACCGACTAGCGGAAGATACAATGAGCAGTTCTTC	CASSQPTSGRYNEQFF
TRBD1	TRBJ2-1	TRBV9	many	TGTGCCAGCAGCGACTGGACAGGGGGGGGGAGTGAGCAGTTCTTC	CASSDWTGGGSEQFF
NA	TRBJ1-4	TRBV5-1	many	TGCGCCAGCAGCCGCGACCCGGATGCAACTAATGAAAAACTGTTTTTT	CASSRDPDATNEKLFF
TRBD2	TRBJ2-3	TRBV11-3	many	TGTGCCAGCAGCCTGACTATCGGGGGGGCCGCAGATACGCAGTATTTT	CASSLTIGGAADTQYF
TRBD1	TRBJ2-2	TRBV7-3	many	TGTGCCAGCAGCTCAAGGGGACAGGGTGGGCCCGGGGAGCTGTTTTTT	CASSSRGQGGPGELFF
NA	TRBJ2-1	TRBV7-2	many	TGTGCCAGCAGCTTAGACAGGGCAAATGAGCAGTTCTTC	CASSLDRANEQFF
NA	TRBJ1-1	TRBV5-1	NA	TGCGCCAGCAGCTTGTTTTTGGTAGCGAACACTGAAGCTTTCTTT	CASSLFLVANTEAFF
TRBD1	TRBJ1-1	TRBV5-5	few	TGTGCCAGCAGCTTCAGACAGGGAGGGACTGAAGCTTTCTTT	CASSFRQGGTEAFF
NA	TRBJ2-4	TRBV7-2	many	TGTGCCAGCAGCTTAGCCAGCGATATAGCCAAAAACATTCAGTACTTC	CASSLASDIAKNIQYF
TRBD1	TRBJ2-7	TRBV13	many	TGTGCCAGCAGCCCTCCCGGGACAGGGGGCGCTGAGCAGTACTTC	CASSPPGTGGAEQYF
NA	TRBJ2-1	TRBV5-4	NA	TGTGCCAGCAGCTCCCAAACGAGGACGGGTAATGAGCAGTTCTTC	CASSSQTRTGNEQFF
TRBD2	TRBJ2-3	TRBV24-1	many	TGTGCCACCAGTGGGTCCGGGACTAGCGACCCTGCGGGGGATACGCAGTATTTT	CATSGSGTSDPAGDTQYF
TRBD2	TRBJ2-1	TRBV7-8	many	TGTGCCAGCAGCTGGGGGGGACCCTCAGAGCAGTTCTTC	CASSWGGPSEQFF
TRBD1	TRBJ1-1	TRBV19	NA	TGTGCCAGCGGGGACAGGGTATACACTGAAGCTTTCTTT	CASGDRVYTEAFF
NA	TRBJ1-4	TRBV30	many	TGTGCCTGGAGTTCTCGGGAGCCAAATGAAAAACTGTTTTTT	CAWSSREPNEKLFF
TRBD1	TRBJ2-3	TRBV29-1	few	TGCAGCGTGCTAGGACAGGGGACCACAGATACGCAGTATTTT	CSVLGQGTTDTQYF
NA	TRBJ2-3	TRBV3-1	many	TGTGCCAGCAGCCAAGCTTTCCATACGCAGTATTTT	CASSQAFHTQYF